These 18 T cell receptor beta chains share one sample of origin, sequenced in a study of early T cells in non-severe SARS-CoV-2 infection. TCRdb itself ran the 5' RACE reads through MiXCR, one entry per CDR3 protein. Seen here are 29,000 or so distinct CDR3 sequences, more than 5% observed once, and the top ten hold roughly 10%. Sequenced material: whole blood. Every receptor here comes from an adult who was a healthcare worker with PCR-confirmed SARS-CoV-2 infection or an uninfected control (not recorded which).

This clonotype was counted many times. The rearrangement links TRBV6-2 or TRBV6-3 to TRBJ2-1; D gene unclear. The germline CDR1 and CDR2 sequences are MNHEY and SVGEGT. Trimming took 6 bases from V and 10 from J, leaving 19 bases between them. This CDR3 spans 14 amino acids. The CDR3 is CASRPSRGLGEQFF. The CDR3 DNA sequence: TGTGCCAGCAGACCTAGTCGCGGCCTTGGGGAGCAGTTCTTC.

This clonotype has at least ten counts. The chain recombines TRBV11-2 with TRBJ2-1; D unresolved. The V gene's germline CDR1 is SGHAT and CDR2 FQNNGV. The CDR3 runs 13 residues. V was trimmed by 1 base and J by 13 bases, leaving 14 bases between them. The CDR3 region is CASSLGSPPPQFF. The CDR3 DNA reads as TGTGCCAGCAGCTTAGGATCCCCCCCCCCTCAGTTCTTC.

This clonotype appeared a few times. At one end the junction does not follow the germline gene, possibly because of a read error. The V call is TRBV5-1, the J call TRBJ1-1, with D tentatively TRBD1 (6 bases). The germline V gene encodes CDR1 SGHRS and CDR2 YFSETQ. This CDR3 has 14 amino acids. DNA of the CDR3: TGCACCAGCAGCTCGGAGGGGGAGGACACTGAAGCTTTCTTT. This codes for CTSSSEGEDTEAFF.

This clonotype was counted only a few times. The chain combines TRBV28 with TRBJ2-5; the D is unclear. Germline values: CDR1 MDHEN, CDR2 SYDVKM. This CDR3 is 12 amino acids long. Deletions cut 8 bases from V and 4 bases from J, with 11 bases between. DNA for the CDR3: TGTGCCAGCGGACGGAGCACAGAGACCCAGTACTTC. This encodes CASGRSTETQYF.

This clonotype has only a few counts. CDR3 residues: CASGLILAGGQETQYF. CDR3 DNA: TGTGCTAGTGGTTTGATACTAGCGGGGGGTCAAGAGACCCAGTACTTC. This chain links TRBV12-5 with TRBJ2-5; TRBD2 aligns across 12 bases. This CDR3 contains 16 residues. Unmatched junction bases numbered 3, after V lost 2 bases and J lost 2 bases. Germline V gives CDR1 LGHNT, CDR2 FRNRAP.

This clonotype was found many times. The chain links TRBV10-2 to TRBJ2-7; no clear D. Trimming removed 7 bases from V and 3 bases from J, with 7 bases in between. The length of the CDR3 is 11 residues. CDR1 and CDR2 (germline): WSHSY, SAAADI. The CDR3 protein is CASTPLYEQYF. Written as DNA, the CDR3 is TGCGCCAGCACTCCCCTCTACGAGCAGTACTTC.

The table lists this clonotype with many counts. The chain combines TRBV28 with TRBJ1-1, with 9 bases that match TRBD1. The CDR3 is made up of 18 amino acids. Germline V gene sequence: CDR1 MDHEN, CDR2 SYDVKM. The V segment lost 4 bases and the J segment 2 bases; nucleotides outside the gene matches: 14. The CDR3 coding sequence is TGTGCCAGCAGTTCCGTAACAGGGGGCCTGATTCGTAACACTGAAGCTTTCTTT. Amino acid sequence: CASSSVTGGLIRNTEAFF.

In its sample, this clonotype was seen a few times. The chain uses TRBV29-1 and TRBJ2-7, with TRBD2 matching 12 bases. The trim removed 3 bases at V and 1 base at J, leaving 7 bases unmatched. Per germline, CDR1 SQVTM and CDR2 ANQGSEA. CDR3 size: 16 residues. Written as DNA, the CDR3 is TGCAGCGTTGAGGGACTAGCGGGCCTTAAGTCCTACGAGCAGTACTTC. Protein product: CSVEGLAGLKSYEQYF.

The sample holds a few counts of this clonotype. V is TRBV7-6 and J is TRBJ2-5, with TRBD2 as a possible D gene (6 bases). V was shortened by 1 base and J by 4 bases, with 13 bases between the two germline ends. Per germline, CDR1 SGHVS and CDR2 FNYEAQ. The CDR3 is 15 amino acids. Here the CDR3 DNA reads TGTGCCAGCAGCTTAGAGATGGGGGGTGGAGAGACCCAGTACTTC. This gives the protein CASSLEMGGGETQYF.

This clonotype was recorded many times. The chain joins TRBV10-1 to TRBJ1-5, with D unresolved. The CDR3 length is 17 residues. Trimming shortened V by 2 bases and J by 1 base, and 15 bases separated the two germline ends. Looked up from germline, CDR1 is WNHNN and CDR2 is SYGVQD (reference sequence). In nucleotides, the CDR3 is TGCGCCAGCAGTGAGCCCAAGCGGACTGGGAGCAATCAGCCCCAGCATTTT. It specifies CASSEPKRTGSNQPQHF.

This clonotype was detected many times. This sequence joins TRBV25-1 and TRBJ2-6; tentatively, D is TRBD2 (6 bases). Deletions cut 3 bases from V and 1 base from J, with 10 bases between. Per the germline V gene, CDR1 is MGHDK and CDR2 is SYGVNS. The CDR3 has 16 amino acids. The CDR3 sequence is CASSDGGGSGANVLTF. Here the CDR3 DNA reads TGTGCCAGCAGTGACGGGGGAGGATCTGGGGCCAACGTCCTGACTTTC.

This clonotype was found many times. This chain connects TRBV4-1 to TRBJ1-1; the D is unclear. V shed 0 bases and J shed 4 bases, with 9 bases lying between them. The CDR3 loop spans 14 amino acids. Germline-derived CDR1 and CDR2 are MGHRA and YSYEKL. CDR3 nucleotides: TGCGCCAGCAGCCAAGATCAAGGAGGCACTGAAGCTTTCTTT. It encodes CASSQDQGGTEAFF.

The table lists this clonotype with many counts. The chain recombines TRBV5-1 with TRBJ2-3, with 7 bases identical to TRBD1. Trimming removed 6 bases from V and 2 bases from J; junction bases left unmatched: 3. The CDR3 has 13 amino acids. Germline CDR1 reads SGHRS; CDR2 reads YFSETQ. For the CDR3, the DNA is TGCGCCAGCAAGGGACAGTCCACAGATACGCAGTATTTT. Residues: CASKGQSTDTQYF.

Ten or more counts support this clonotype. V usage is TRBV7-6 and J usage is TRBJ2-6; D is uncertain. The CDR3 runs 19 residues. The V gene lost 2 bases and the J gene lost 0 bases, with 17 bases spanning the gap. The germline V gene encodes CDR1 SGHVS and CDR2 FNYEAQ. DNA for the CDR3: TGTGCCAGCAGCTTACTTCCAGCCTCCACGTCCTCTGGGGCCAACGTCCTGACTTTC. Protein sequence: CASSLLPASTSSGANVLTF. Drawing the rest from reference TRBV7-6 and TRBJ2-6, the complete variable domain is GAGVSQSPRYKVTKRGQDVALRCDPISGHVSLYWYRQALGQGPEFLTYFNYEAQQDKSGLPNDRFSAERPEGSISTLTIQRTEQRDSAMYRCASSLLPASTSSGANVLTFGAGSRLTVL.

This clonotype was seen at least ten times. The J gene is TRBJ2-7, the V gene TRBV3-1; D not certain. Trimming took off 4 bases at V and 3 bases at J, with 16 bases between the two ends. This CDR3 is built from 15 residues. The germline gives CDR1 LGHDT, CDR2 YNNKEL (reference sequence). The chain's CDR3 is CASSRTLDRNYEQYF. CDR3 DNA: TGTGCCAGCAGCCGGACGCTGGACCGAAACTACGAGCAGTACTTC.

This clonotype has ten or more counts. The CDR3 sequence is CASSFAANTEAFF. The CDR3 DNA sequence: TGTGCCAGCAGCTTCGCAGCGAACACTGAAGCTTTCTTT. The gene calls are TRBV7-9 and TRBJ1-1; D unclear. The germline V gene has CDR1 SEHNR and CDR2 FQNEAQ (reference sequence). Trimming left V 3 bases short and J 1 base short, with 6 bases between. CDR3 length: 13 amino acids.

This clonotype was picked up many times. V and J are TRBV12-3 or TRBV12-4 and TRBJ1-5; the D gene is possibly TRBD1 (5 bases). V gave up 5 bases and J gave up 5 bases, with 10 bases separating them. The CDR3 extends over 13 amino acids. This CDR3 is CASSGDGDQPQHF. The CDR3 DNA reads as TGTGCCAGCAGTGGGGACGGAGATCAGCCCCAGCATTTT.

The genes are TRBV2 and TRBJ1-6; 10 bases map to TRBD1. The V gene end was trimmed by 7 bases and the J gene end by 9 bases; junction bases not matched to a gene: 3. Germline V lookup: CDR1 SNHLY, CDR2 FYNNEI. The CDR3 consists of 13 residues. The CDR3 nucleotides are TGTGCCAGCAAAGGGACAGGGGCTTCACCCCTCCACTTT. It codes for CASKGTGASPLHF.